The subject of this entry is one TCR beta chain. The antigen is not known. The assay was immunoSEQ multiplex PCR, and TCRdb's table has in-frame clones only and misses some. The sample includes about 800,000 clones, about 96% of them seen just once. Naive CD8 cells comprised CD45RO-negative, CCR7-positively selected cells, excluding terminally differentiated effector memory CD45RA+ cells. This sample was taken from a study of shared clonotypes between healthy human individuals. The study's findings and limits: Although depth was large, rarefaction showed that sequencing of the sorted subsets was incomplete. Shared clonotypes across all four donors exceeded non-shared ones in generation probability.

Material: naive CD8+ T cells sorted from blood. The clonotype comes from a man in his thirties or forties in good health.

The CDR3 reads CASRKTGTVYGYTF. Here the CDR3 DNA reads TGTGCCAGCAGAAAAACCGGGACAGTTTATGGCTACACCTTC. J is TRBJ1-2 and V is TRBV2; 7 bases match TRBD1. Germline V lookup: CDR1 SNHLY, CDR2 FYNNEI. This CDR3 has 14 amino acids. Trimming cost V 6 bases and J 5 bases; bases outside gene matches: 9.